Below, 11 T cell receptor beta chains from the same sample are listed, as sequenced in a study of blood T cell repertoires in COVID-19 (TCRdb year 2020). Libraries were prepared through the immunoSEQ multiplex PCR assay. Not all clones reach the TCRdb copy of this immuneACCESS table, which keeps in-frame sequences only. Checked studies attribute under half of the gap to unresolved V genes and leave the rest unexplained. The sample records about 120,000 clones, less than 90% of which are singletons. Of the sample, around 3.9% falls within the top ten clones. Sequencing input: PBMCs or T cells enriched from blood (not recorded which). These receptors came from a woman aged 25-40 years who had recovered from COVID-19.

J is TRBJ1-2 and V is TRBV30, with D hard to call. CDR1 GTSNPN and CDR2 SVGIG come from the germline V gene (reference sequence). The CDR3 has 13 residues. The CDR3 DNA reads as TGTGCGGTGAGGACTCTTATCGCCTATGGCTACACCTTC. It translates to CAVRTLIAYGYTF. The whole variable domain, filled in from reference TRBV30 and TRBJ1-2, reads SQTIHQWPATLVQPVGSPLSLECTVEGTSNPNLYWYRQAAGRGLQLLFYSVGIGQISSEVPQNLSASRPQDRQFILSSKKLLLSDSGFYLCAVRTLIAYGYTFGSGTRLTVV.

The rearrangement uses TRBV28 and TRBJ1-5, with 7 nucleotides matching TRBD1. V dropped 5 bases and J dropped 7; count of bases not matched to a gene: 8. CDR1 is MDHEN, CDR2 SYDVKM, per germline. The CDR3 covers 14 residues. CDR3 DNA: TGTGCCAGCAGTCTGGGACAGCGAGACCAGCCCCAGCATTTT. Its protein is CASSLGQRDQPQHF.

The chain links TRBV27 to TRBJ1-2; 9 nucleotides match TRBD1. CDR3 size: 14 residues. Losses at the gene ends were 5 bases for V and 8 bases for J; bases not matched to a gene: 9. Germline V gives CDR1 MNHEY, CDR2 SMNVEV (reference sequence). This CDR3 is CASSPYTGGRGYTF. Written as DNA, the CDR3 is TGTGCCAGCAGTCCCTATACAGGGGGCCGCGGCTACACCTTC.

This chain links TRBV6-5 with TRBJ1-3; TRBD1 matches 8 bases. Looked up from germline, CDR1 is MNHEY and CDR2 is SVGAGI. The junction had 6 bases not matched to a gene; V was cut back by 6 bases and J by 2 bases. This CDR3 spans 15 amino acids. CDR3 sequence reads: CASSAVDRAGNTIYF. The CDR3 coding sequence is TGTGCCAGCAGCGCTGTGGACAGGGCTGGAAACACCATATATTTT.

The chain uses TRBV7-9 and TRBJ1-5, with D possibly being TRBD1 (5 bases). The V end lost 5 bases, the J end lost 0 bases, and 20 bases lay between the germline ends. CDR3 length: 18 amino acids. The germline V gene encodes CDR1 SEHNR and CDR2 FQNEAQ (reference sequence). The CDR3 loop is CASSRDRGGGNSNQPQHF. CDR3 in DNA: TGTGCCAGCAGCCGCGATCGGGGGGGAGGTAATAGCAATCAGCCCCAGCATTTT.

V and J are TRBV9 and TRBJ2-3; the D gene is possibly TRBD2 (6 bases). The CDR3 spans 15 residues. Germline CDR1 and CDR2: SGDLS and YYNGEE. The V gene lost 4 bases and the J gene lost 6 bases, with 18 bases spanning the gap. The CDR3 DNA reads as TGTGCCAGCAGCACGGCGGGACTCCCAGGGGATACGCAGTATTTT. Translating gives CASSTAGLPGDTQYF. The variable domain in full, with the rest retrieved from reference TRBV9 and TRBJ2-3, is DSGVTQTPKHLITATGQRVTLRCSPRSGDLSVYWYQQSLDQGLQFLIQYYNGEERAKGNILERFSAQQFPDLHSELNLSSLELGDSALYFCASSTAGLPGDTQYFGPGTRLTVL.

The chain links TRBV7-8 to TRBJ2-7; a weak D match, TRBD1 (6 bases). This CDR3 has 14 residues. Germline lookup yields CDR1 SGHVS and CDR2 FQNEAQ. V lost 2 bases to trimming and J lost 1 base, with 9 bases between them. The CDR3 nucleotides are TGTGCCAGCAGCTTAACCACAGGGTCCTACGAGCAGTACTTC. Translated: CASSLTTGSYEQYF. The variable domain in full, completed from reference TRBV7-8 and TRBJ2-7, reads GAGVSQSPRYKVAKRGQDVALRCDPISGHVSLFWYQQALGQGPEFLTYFQNEAQLDKSGLPSDRFFAERPEGSVSTLKIQRTQQEDSAVYLCASSLTTGSYEQYFGPGTRLTVT.

The V call is TRBV5-1, the J call TRBJ2-1; 16 bases are a match to TRBD2. Germline V lookup: CDR1 SGHRS, CDR2 YFSETQ. This CDR3 comprises 18 residues. Trimming cost V 4 bases and J 10 bases; bases outside gene matches: 14. In DNA form, the CDR3 reads TGCGCCAGCAGCAGAGAGGGGCCCACGGGACTAGCGGGAGGGGAGCAGTTCTTC. Its protein is CASSREGPTGLAGGEQFF.

This chain uses TRBV15 with TRBJ2-3, with TRBD1 matching 10 bases. Germline values: CDR1 LNHNV, CDR2 YYDKDF (reference sequence). J gave up 2 bases and V 3 bases, and 17 bases lay outside the gene matches. CDR3 length: 20 residues. The DNA of the CDR3 is TGTGCCACCAGCAGGTGGGGACAGGGGACGTTTATGGGAAACACAGATACGCAGTATTTT. This translates into CATSRWGQGTFMGNTDTQYF.

The chain employs TRBV7-9 and TRBJ1-2; 7 bases align to TRBD1. Per germline, CDR1 SEHNR and CDR2 FQNEAQ (reference sequence). J gave up 13 bases and V 4 bases, and 21 bases lay outside the gene matches. The CDR3 runs 16 residues. The CDR3 DNA is TGTGCCAGCAGCTCGTCCGGGACAGCGCTCTTCAGCGGGCCCACCTTC. Translating it yields CASSSSGTALFSGPTF. Together with reference TRBV7-9 and TRBJ1-2, the CDR3 gives the full variable domain: DTGVSQNPRHKITKRGQNVTFRCDPISEHNRLYWYRQTLGQGPEFLTYFQNEAQLEKSRLLSDRFSAERPKGSFSTLEIQRTEQGDSAMYLCASSSSGTALFSGPTFGSGTRLTVV.

The chain recombines TRBV7-3 with TRBJ2-1; the match to TRBD2 covers 9 bases. The CDR3 is made up of 20 amino acids. Germline lookup yields CDR1 SGHTA and CDR2 FQGTGA. Germline trimming cut 5 bases from V and 0 bases from J; bases unmatched to any gene: 17. The chain's CDR3 is CASSPYGSSGTESSYNEQFF. CDR3 DNA: TGTGCCAGCAGCCCCTACGGATCTAGCGGGACGGAAAGCTCCTACAATGAGCAGTTCTTC.